This T cell receptor beta chain was recovered during a study of neurological immune-mediated disorders. The overall study: In a group of around 35 multiple sclerosis patients, roughly 30 had the relapsing-remitting type and 3 had the secondary progressive type.

The cDNA was generated by 5'RACE with 10-nucleotide random UMIs. TCRdb processed the 5' RACE reads anew with MiXCR; each CDR3 protein has one entry. The repertoire holds about 80,000 distinct CDR3 sequences, with 5.8% as singletons. The sample's time point: longitudinal time-point 2. V shed 5 bases, J shed 7 bases, and the junction held 6 bases outside the gene matches. This CDR3 is 15 amino acids long. Germline V gene data show CDR1 as LNHNV and CDR2 as YYDKDF (reference sequence). Study-wide findings and caveats: Expansion of TCR clones was greatest in HTLV-1-associated myelopathy and smallest in multiple sclerosis, where it fell below that of healthy controls.

Of note for this clonotype: Antigen: not known.

This chain connects TRBV15 to TRBJ2-2; 11 positions agree with TRBD1. The source of this sequence is a woman in her sixties with multiple sclerosis. Input material: PBMCs. The CDR3 sequence: CATSARTGGFGELFF. The DNA of the CDR3 is TGTGCCACCAGCGCCCGGACAGGGGGCTTCGGGGAGCTGTTTTTT.